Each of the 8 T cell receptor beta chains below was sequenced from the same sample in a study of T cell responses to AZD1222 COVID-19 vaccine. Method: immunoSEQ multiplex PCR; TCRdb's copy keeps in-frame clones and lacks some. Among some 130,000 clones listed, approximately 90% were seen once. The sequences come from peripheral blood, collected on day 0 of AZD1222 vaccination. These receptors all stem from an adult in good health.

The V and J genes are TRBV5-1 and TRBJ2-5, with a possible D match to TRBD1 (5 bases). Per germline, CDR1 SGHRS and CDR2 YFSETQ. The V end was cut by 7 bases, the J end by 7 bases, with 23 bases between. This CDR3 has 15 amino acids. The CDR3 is CASDPEADSKRTQYF. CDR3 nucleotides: TGCGCCAGCGACCCAGAGGCCGACAGCAAGCGGACCCAGTACTTC.

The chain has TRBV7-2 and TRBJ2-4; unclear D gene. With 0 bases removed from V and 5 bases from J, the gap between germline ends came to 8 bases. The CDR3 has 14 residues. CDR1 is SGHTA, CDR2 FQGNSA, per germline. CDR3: CASSLATGQNIQYF. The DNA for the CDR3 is TGTGCCAGCAGCTTAGCAACTGGCCAAAACATTCAGTACTTC.

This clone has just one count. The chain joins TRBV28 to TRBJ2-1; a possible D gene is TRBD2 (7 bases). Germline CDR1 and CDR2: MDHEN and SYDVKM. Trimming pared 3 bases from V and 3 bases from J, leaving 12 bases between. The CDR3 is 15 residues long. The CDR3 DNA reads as TGTGCCAGCAGTTTCCCAGGGGAGGGCTACAATGAGCAGTTCTTC. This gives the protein CASSFPGEGYNEQFF.

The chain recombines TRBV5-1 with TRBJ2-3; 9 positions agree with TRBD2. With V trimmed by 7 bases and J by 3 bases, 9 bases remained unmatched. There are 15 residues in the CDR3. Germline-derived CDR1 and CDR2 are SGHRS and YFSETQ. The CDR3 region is CASVSGGPGTDTQYF. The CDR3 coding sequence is TGCGCCAGCGTAAGCGGGGGGCCGGGGACAGATACGCAGTATTTT.

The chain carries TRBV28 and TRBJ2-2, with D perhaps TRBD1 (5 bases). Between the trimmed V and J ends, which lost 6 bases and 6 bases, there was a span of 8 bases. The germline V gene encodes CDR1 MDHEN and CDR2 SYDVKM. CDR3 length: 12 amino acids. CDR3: CASRKGSGELFF. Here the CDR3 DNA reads TGTGCCAGCAGAAAGGGGTCCGGGGAGCTGTTTTTT.

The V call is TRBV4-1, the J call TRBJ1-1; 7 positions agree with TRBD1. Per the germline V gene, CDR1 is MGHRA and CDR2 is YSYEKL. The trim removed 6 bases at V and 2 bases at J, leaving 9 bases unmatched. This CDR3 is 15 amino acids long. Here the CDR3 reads CASSLTQGQNTEAFF. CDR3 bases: TGCGCCAGCAGTTTGACACAGGGGCAAAACACTGAAGCTTTCTTT.

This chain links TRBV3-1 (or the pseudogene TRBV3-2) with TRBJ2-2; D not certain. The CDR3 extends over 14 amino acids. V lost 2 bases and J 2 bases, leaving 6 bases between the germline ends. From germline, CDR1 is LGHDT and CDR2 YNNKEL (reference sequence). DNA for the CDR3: TGTGCCAGCAGCCAATCAATCAACACCGGGGAGCTGTTTTTT. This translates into CASSQSINTGELFF.

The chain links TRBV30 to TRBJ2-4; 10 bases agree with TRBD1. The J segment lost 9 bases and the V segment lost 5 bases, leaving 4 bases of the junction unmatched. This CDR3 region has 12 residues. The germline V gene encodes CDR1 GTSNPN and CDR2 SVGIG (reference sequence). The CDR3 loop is CAWGTGVLIQYF. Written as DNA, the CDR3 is TGTGCCTGGGGGACAGGGGTACTCATTCAGTACTTC.